A single sample is the source of the 15 T cell receptor beta chains below, sequenced in a study of blood T cell repertoires in COVID-19. The data were produced by immunoSEQ multiplex PCR, yet TCRdb's version contains in-frame clones alone and is incomplete. The sample carries about 87,000 clones, about 85% recorded once. Sequencing was done on a sample of peripheral blood. All receptors derive from a woman aged 70 to 79 with acute or convalescent COVID-19.

The CDR3 spells CAISESGVYEQYF. CDR3 coding DNA: TGTGCCATCAGTGAGTCAGGAGTCTACGAGCAGTACTTC. This chain joins TRBV10-3 and TRBJ2-7; D call uncertain. Trimming took off 0 bases at V and 3 bases at J, with 6 bases between the two ends. The V gene's germline CDR1 is ENHRY and CDR2 SYGVKD. This CDR3 has 13 residues.

This clone was seen only once. The gene calls are TRBV5-4 and TRBJ2-7; unclear D gene. The CDR3 sequence is 13 residues long. The V end lost 3 bases, the J end lost 3 bases, and 10 bases lay between the germline ends. Germline CDR1 is SGHNT and CDR2 is YYREEE (reference sequence). CDR3: CASSSKGDYEQYF. CDR3 coding DNA: TGTGCCAGCAGCTCCAAAGGAGACTACGAGCAGTACTTC.

The chain recombines TRBV10-3 with TRBJ2-2; 7 nucleotides match TRBD1. The CDR3 runs to 17 residues. After removal of 10 bases from V and 0 bases from J, the junction contained 14 bases not matched to a gene. Germline lookup yields CDR1 ENHRY and CDR2 SYGVKD. CDR3 coding DNA: TGTGCCACCATCCCTACGATGGGACAGTCGAACACCGGGGAGCTGTTTTTT. Translated, it gives CATIPTMGQSNTGELFF.

CDR3 residues: CASSLRRAGTGLNTIYF. Here the CDR3 DNA reads TGTGCCAGCAGCTTGCGTAGAGCCGGGACAGGTCTAAACACCATATATTTT. This chain joins TRBV5-6 and TRBJ1-3, with 8 bases aligning to TRBD1. With 1 base clipped from V and 6 bases from J, the junction kept 12 bases outside the gene matches. CDR3 size: 17 residues. Germline assignment: CDR1 SGHDT and CDR2 YYEEEE.

The chain recombines TRBV6-5 with TRBJ2-5; 7 bases match TRBD1. Germline V gives CDR1 MNHEY, CDR2 SVGAGI. J lost 1 base, V lost 10 bases, and 9 bases had no gene match. The CDR3 length is 14 residues. The chain's CDR3 is CATTGQLIQETQYF. CDR3 DNA sequence: TGTGCCACGACGGGACAGCTTATCCAAGAGACCCAGTACTTC.

CDR3 nucleotide sequence: TGTGCCTGGAGTTCGGGACAGCAGAGCTCCTATAATTCACCCCTCCACTTT. Its translation: CAWSSGQQSSYNSPLHF. The chain combines TRBV30 with TRBJ1-6, with 7 bases fitting TRBD1. V lost 2 bases to trimming and J lost 0 bases; unmatched junction nucleotides: 7. This CDR3 is built from 17 residues. CDR1 is GTSNPN, CDR2 SVGIG, per germline (reference sequence).

V and J are TRBV6-5 and TRBJ2-7; D is ambiguous. Germline V gene lookup returns CDR1 MNHEY and CDR2 SVGAGI. Trimming removed 0 bases at V and 3 bases at J, with 15 bases between. The CDR3 extends over 16 amino acids. The CDR3 nucleotides read TGTGCCAGCAGTTACTCGCTACCTGGGCATAACTACGAGCAGTACTTC. This gives the protein CASSYSLPGHNYEQYF.

This clone was observed a few times. This chain joins TRBV15 and TRBJ1-2, with a weak D call TRBD1 (5 bases). This CDR3 spans 13 amino acids. V was clipped by 5 bases and J by 3 bases, with 10 bases between them. Germline values: CDR1 LNHNV, CDR2 YYDKDF (reference sequence). The CDR3 here is CATSGQGYYGYTF. For the CDR3, the DNA is TGTGCCACCAGCGGGCAGGGATACTATGGCTACACCTTC.

This chain joins TRBV5-1 and TRBJ2-1; 10 bases fit TRBD2. Trimming removed 4 bases from V and 5 bases from J; junction bases left unmatched: 6. The length of the CDR3 is 15 residues. Germline V CDR1 and CDR2: SGHRS, YFSETQ. The CDR3 is CASSDLAGADNEQFF. The CDR3, as DNA: TGCGCCAGCAGCGATCTAGCGGGGGCGGACAATGAGCAGTTCTTC.

The V call is TRBV7-9, the J call TRBJ1-1; D gene unclear. With 0 bases removed from V and 4 bases from J, the gap between germline ends came to 9 bases. Germline assignment: CDR1 SEHNR and CDR2 FQNEAQ (reference sequence). The CDR3 totals 14 residues. The CDR3 DNA reads TGTGCCAGCAGCTTAGCAAGTCTAAGCACTGAAGCTTTCTTT. It yields the protein CASSLASLSTEAFF. The variable domain in full, completed from reference TRBV7-9 and TRBJ1-1, reads DTGVSQNPRHKITKRGQNVTFRCDPISEHNRLYWYRQTLGQGPEFLTYFQNEAQLEKSRLLSDRFSAERPKGSFSTLEIQRTEQGDSAMYLCASSLASLSTEAFFGQGTRLTVV.

This sequence joins TRBV3-1 (or the pseudogene TRBV3-2) and TRBJ1-2; D gene unclear. CDR1 is LGHDT, CDR2 YNNKEL, per germline (reference sequence). The CDR3 totals 12 residues. V was shortened by 5 bases and J by 6 bases, with 10 bases between the two germline ends. This CDR3 is CASSFREDGYTF. In DNA, the CDR3 is TGTGCCAGCAGCTTTAGAGAAGATGGCTACACCTTC.

V gene TRBV6-1 combines with J gene TRBJ1-4, with D possibly TRBD1 on 5 matching bases. Germline V gene lookup returns CDR1 MNHNS and CDR2 SASEGT. Trimming stripped 2 bases from V and 1 base from J, with 8 bases between. This CDR3 comprises 15 residues. The CDR3 nucleotides read TGTGCCAGCAGTGAACAGGGAGGAACTAATGAAAAACTGTTTTTT. It yields the protein CASSEQGGTNEKLFF.

This clone has just one count. V gene TRBV3-1 (or the pseudogene TRBV3-2) combines with J gene TRBJ1-5, with 8 bases fitting TRBD1. The CDR3 contains 14 residues. Germline assignment: CDR1 LGHDT and CDR2 YNNKEL (reference sequence). The ends lost 4 bases at V and 4 bases at J; junction bases unmatched: 3. This CDR3 reads CASSLRQGNQPQHF. Here the CDR3 DNA reads TGTGCCAGCAGCCTTCGACAGGGGAATCAGCCCCAGCATTTT.

The rearrangement links TRBV7-3 to TRBJ1-1; D call uncertain. V was shortened by 2 bases and J by 4 bases, with 8 bases between the two germline ends. This CDR3 has 13 residues. Looked up from germline, CDR1 is SGHTA and CDR2 is FQGTGA. In DNA, the CDR3 is TGTGCCAGCAGCTTATTGGAGGGCACTGAAGCTTTCTTT. This codes for CASSLLEGTEAFF.

The V call is TRBV7-2, the J call TRBJ1-6, with 10 nucleotides matching TRBD1. The CDR3 contains 19 residues. From germline, CDR1 is SGHTA and CDR2 FQGNSA. Losses at the gene ends were 5 bases for V and 6 bases for J; bases not matched to a gene: 16. CDR3 nucleotides: TGTGCCAGCAGCCCACCCCTTCGACAGGGGGCGAGAATTAATTCACCCCTCCACTTT. It translates to CASSPPLRQGARINSPLHF.